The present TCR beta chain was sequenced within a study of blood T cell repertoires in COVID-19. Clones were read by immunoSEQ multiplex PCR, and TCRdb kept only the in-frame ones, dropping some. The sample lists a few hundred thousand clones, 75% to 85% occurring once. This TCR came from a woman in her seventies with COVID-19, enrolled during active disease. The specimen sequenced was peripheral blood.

The chain's CDR3 is CASSLGQGQPQHF. CDR3 coding DNA: TGTGCCAGCAGCCTTGGACAGGGTCAGCCCCAGCATTTT. The chain joins TRBV3-1 (or the pseudogene TRBV3-2) to TRBJ1-5; 8 bases are a match to TRBD1. This CDR3 contains 13 residues. Per germline, CDR1 LGHDT and CDR2 YNNKEL (reference sequence). With 4 bases clipped from V and 6 bases from J, the junction kept 2 bases outside the gene matches.